These 11 T cell receptor beta chains came from one sample sequenced in a study of T cells after yellow fever vaccination. TCRdb itself ran the 5' RACE reads through MiXCR, one entry per CDR3 protein. The sample has some 120,000 distinct CDR3 sequences, about 15% seen once; the top ten hold 35% to 45%. The sequencing here drew on CD8+ T cells sorted from PBMCs, taken 5 days after the yellow fever booster vaccination. The receptors were gathered from a man younger than 35 who received the YFV17D yellow fever vaccine.

This clonotype has only a few counts. The J gene is TRBJ2-5, the V gene TRBV11-2; 10 nucleotides line up with TRBD2. V gave up 6 bases and J gave up 1 base; unmatched junction bases: 5. CDR1 SGHAT and CDR2 FQNNGV come from the germline V gene. CDR3 length: 15 residues. This CDR3 reads CASRQLAGSQETQYF. Written as DNA, the CDR3 is TGTGCCAGCAGGCAACTAGCGGGGTCCCAAGAGACCCAGTACTTC.

This clonotype appeared a few times. This chain joins TRBV12-3 or TRBV12-4 and TRBJ1-2; the D gene is possibly TRBD1 (5 bases). The CDR3 contains 12 residues. Between the trimmed V and J ends, which lost 6 bases and 10 bases, there was a span of 15 bases. The CDR3 here is CASRSGPFDYTF. In DNA, the CDR3 is TGTGCCAGCAGGTCAGGGCCCTTCGACTACACCTTC.

There are a few counts of this clonotype. The chain couples TRBV9 to TRBJ2-3, with D uncertain. The germline V and J ends were trimmed by 0 bases and 5 bases, with 13 bases remaining between them. Germline assignment: CDR1 SGDLS and CDR2 YYNGEE. CDR3 length: 15 amino acids. This CDR3 reads CASSVEGLAGDTQYF. CDR3 nucleotide sequence: TGTGCCAGCAGCGTAGAAGGATTAGCTGGAGATACGCAGTATTTT.

This clonotype was found a few times. V and J are TRBV27 and TRBJ1-6; D perhaps matches TRBD1 (5 bases). CDR3 length: 14 amino acids. Trimming took off 6 bases at V and 10 bases at J, with 16 bases between the two ends. Germline V CDR1 and CDR2: MNHEY, SMNVEV (reference sequence). CDR3 sequence (DNA): TGTGCCAGCAGCGCCACAGGAACCGGGTCACCCCTCCACTTT. This gives the protein CASSATGTGSPLHF.

This clonotype was observed a few times. The V call is TRBV4-2, the J call TRBJ2-1; D gene unclear. The germline gives CDR1 LGHNA, CDR2 YNFKEQ. Trimming left V 2 bases short and J 4 bases short, with 6 bases between. CDR3 length: 13 amino acids. DNA of the CDR3: TGTGCCAGCAGCCAAAATCTATACAATGAGCAGTTCTTC. The encoded protein is CASSQNLYNEQFF.

The J gene is TRBJ1-1, the V gene TRBV19; the match to TRBD1 covers 8 bases. This CDR3 contains 12 residues. CDR1 is LNHDA, CDR2 SQIVND, per germline (reference sequence). Unmatched junction bases numbered 7, after V lost 9 bases and J lost 7 bases. CDR3 residues: CASGQGDFEAFF. CDR3 bases: TGTGCCAGCGGACAGGGCGACTTTGAAGCTTTCTTT. The full variable domain, completed using reference TRBV19 and TRBJ1-1, is DGGITQSPKYLFRKEGQNVTLSCEQNLNHDAMYWYRQDPGQGLRLIYYSQIVNDFQKGDIAEGYSVSREKKESFPLTVTSAQKNPTAFYLCASGQGDFEAFFGQGTRLTVV.

The V and J genes are TRBV7-2 and TRBJ1-1; 11 bases align to TRBD1. Germline V gene sequence: CDR1 SGHTA, CDR2 FQGNSA. The CDR3 extends over 16 amino acids. V was clipped by 1 base and J by 5 bases; unmatched bases: 6. The CDR3: CASSLVGQGAHTEAFF. The CDR3 nucleotides are TGTGCCAGCAGCTTAGTAGGACAGGGGGCTCATACTGAAGCTTTCTTT.

This clonotype was counted many times. The J gene is TRBJ1-3, the V gene TRBV4-1; D gene ambiguous. The CDR3 contains 15 residues. CDR1 and CDR2 from the germline V gene are MGHRA and YSYEKL. The V and J ends lost 4 bases and 0 bases respectively, with 10 bases between them. This chain's CDR3 is CASSPTPSSGNTIYF. The CDR3 bases are TGCGCCAGCAGCCCCACCCCGAGCTCTGGAAACACCATATATTTT.

The chain employs TRBV6-5 and TRBJ1-1, with TRBD1 as a possible D gene (5 bases). V was shortened by 0 bases and J by 3 bases, with 14 bases between the two germline ends. The germline CDR1 and CDR2 sequences are MNHEY and SVGAGI. The CDR3 sequence is 16 residues long. The CDR3 loop reads CASSYSFGAPDTEAFF. In nucleotides, the CDR3 is TGTGCCAGCAGTTACTCTTTTGGGGCACCGGACACTGAAGCTTTCTTT.

This clonotype occurred many times. CDR3 sequence (DNA): TGTGCCAGCAGCGTAGTGGCAGGTGCCACCTACGAGCAGTACTTC. Amino acid sequence: CASSVVAGATYEQYF. The chain joins TRBV9 to TRBJ2-7; D uncertain. There are 15 residues in the CDR3. Trimming stripped 0 bases from V and 2 bases from J, with 12 bases between. Germline CDR1 and CDR2: SGDLS and YYNGEE.

This clonotype came up a few times. The V and J genes are TRBV7-9 and TRBJ2-1, with 9 positions matching TRBD1. CDR1 and CDR2 (germline): SEHNR, FQNEAQ (reference sequence). The CDR3 is 15 residues long. V trimming: 6 bases; J trimming: 10 bases; junction bases outside the gene matches: 13. CDR3 nucleotide sequence: TGTGCCAGCAGTCCGGCGAGGGACAGGGTTAACGAGCAGTTCTTC. It is translated as CASSPARDRVNEQFF.